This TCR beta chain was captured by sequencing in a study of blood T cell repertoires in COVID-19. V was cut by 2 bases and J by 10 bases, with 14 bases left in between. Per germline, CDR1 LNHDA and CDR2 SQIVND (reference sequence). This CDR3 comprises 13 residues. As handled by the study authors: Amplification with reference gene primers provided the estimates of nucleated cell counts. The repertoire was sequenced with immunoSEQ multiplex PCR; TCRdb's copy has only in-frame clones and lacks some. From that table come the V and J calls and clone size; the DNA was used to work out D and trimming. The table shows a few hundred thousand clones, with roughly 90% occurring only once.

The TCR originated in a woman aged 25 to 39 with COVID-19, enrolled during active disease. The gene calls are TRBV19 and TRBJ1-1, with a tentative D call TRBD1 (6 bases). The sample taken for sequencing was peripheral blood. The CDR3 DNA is TGTGCCAGTAGTATAAAGAGGGGCAGGGGAGCTTTCTTT. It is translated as CASSIKRGRGAFF.